These T cell receptor beta chains were read from a single sample in a study of Graves' ophthalmopathy and Graves' hyperthyroidism. TCRdb called the multiplex PCR reads again in MiXCR, with one record for every CDR3 protein. The sample yields around 1.1 million distinct CDR3 sequences, 35% to 40% seen once. Sequencing was performed on peripheral blood or thyroid tissue (not recorded which). Receptors originate from an adult man with Graves' hyperthyroidism. Each CDR3 is given with its conserved first and last residue. D genes are given only for firm matches. Clone sizes are given selectively: once, few, many, or a class where the clone is expanded.

d_call	v_call	clone_size	j_call	cdr3_aa	cdr3_nt
.	TRBV15	.	TRBJ2-6	CATSVGRSSGANALTF	TGTGCCACCAGCGTGGGACGTAGCTCTGGGGCCAACGCCCTGACTTTC
TRBD1	TRBV6-2/TRBV6-3	few	TRBJ2-6	CASSYSPGQSFSGANVLTF	TGTGCCAGCAGTTACTCCCCGGGACAGAGCTTCTCTGGGGCCAACGTCCTGACTTTC
TRBD1	TRBV25-1	.	TRBJ2-5	CASSSHPSGGWETQYF	TGTGCCAGCAGTTCACACCCCTCAGGGGGCTGGGAGACCCAGTACTTC
.	TRBV5-1	many	TRBJ1-1	CASSLEGNLNTEAFF	TGCGCCAGCAGCTTAGAAGGAAACTTGAACACTGAAGCTTTCTTT
TRBD1	TRBV20-1	few	TRBJ1-2	CSARDSAGGFYGYTF	TGCAGTGCTAGAGATTCGGCAGGGGGATTTTATGGCTACACCTTC
TRBD2	TRBV20-1	many	TRBJ2-7	CSARGGFDREQYF	TGCAGTGCTAGGGGGGGGTTTGATCGCGAGCAGTACTTC
.	TRBV10-2	.	TRBJ1-1	CASSEGSLNTEAFF	TGCGCCAGCAGTGAGGGGAGCTTGAACACTGAAGCTTTCTTT
TRBD1	TRBV30	.	TRBJ2-2	CAWIGTGLTGELFF	TGTGCCTGGATTGGGACAGGTCTTACCGGGGAGCTGTTTTTT
.	TRBV19	many	TRBJ2-5	CASSMATVGQETQYF	TGTGCCAGTAGTATGGCGACAGTGGGCCAAGAGACCCAGTACTTC
.	TRBV4-3	few	TRBJ2-7	CASSQWGQGISLDEQYF	TGCGCCAGCAGCCAATGGGGTCAGGGCATATCTCTTGACGAGCAGTACTTC
TRBD1	TRBV7-9	.	TRBJ2-2	CASRSGTGIRSGELFF	TGTGCCAGCAGGTCTGGGACAGGGATTCGTTCCGGGGAGCTGTTTTTT
TRBD1	TRBV29-1	many	TRBJ1-2	CSVEGTGPYGYTF	TGCAGCGTTGAAGGGACAGGGCCCTATGGCTACACCTTC
.	TRBV11-2	many	TRBJ2-5	CASSLNKGGGQETQYF	TGTGCCAGCAGCTTAAATAAGGGGGGGGGTCAAGAGACCCAGTACTTC
.	TRBV14	few	TRBJ1-2	CASSQVLGHNYGYTF	TGTGCCAGCAGCCAAGTATTAGGGCATAACTATGGCTACACCTTC
TRBD1	TRBV5-5	few	TRBJ1-5	CASRAGTGNFINQPQHF	TGTGCCAGCAGGGCCGGGACAGGGAATTTTATCAATCAGCCCCAGCATTTT
TRBD2	TRBV2	many	TRBJ2-5	CASSDERTRVETQYF	TGTGCCAGCAGTGATGAGCGGACTAGGGTGGAGACCCAGTACTTC
.	TRBV10-3	many	TRBJ2-5	CAISESQVGETQYF	TGTGCCATCAGTGAAAGTCAGGTCGGGGAGACCCAGTACTTC
.	TRBV5-1	many	TRBJ1-2	CASSLYKSWQIYGYTF	TGCGCCAGCAGCTTGTATAAAAGTTGGCAGATCTATGGCTACACCTTC
.	TRBV7-2	many	TRBJ2-7	CASSLSRGFYEQYF	TGTGCCAGCAGCTTATCGCGGGGCTTCTACGAGCAGTACTTC
.	TRBV29-1	.	TRBJ2-7	CSVISGRQSGYEQYF	TGCAGCGTTATTTCTGGTAGACAATCAGGCTACGAGCAGTACTTC
.	TRBV12-3/TRBV12-4	few	TRBJ2-7	CASSSDKGSYEQYF	TGTGCCAGCAGCTCGGACAAGGGGTCCTACGAGCAGTACTTC
.	TRBV20-1	few	TRBJ2-2	CSANGGTSTGELFF	TGCAGCGCTAACGGCGGGACATCCACCGGGGAGCTGTTTTTT
.	TRBV5-1	few	TRBJ2-7	CASSLVWETGGEQYF	TGCGCCAGCAGCTTGGTGTGGGAGACAGGTGGCGAGCAGTACTTC
.	TRBV5-6	few	TRBJ1-4	CASSLVQRTTNEKLFF	TGTGCCAGCAGCTTGGTTCAACGAACAACTAATGAAAAACTGTTTTTT
TRBD1	TRBV2	many	TRBJ2-5	CASVDRGQETQYF	TGTGCCAGCGTGGACAGGGGCCAAGAGACCCAGTACTTC
.	TRBV7-2	few	TRBJ2-7	CASSQYSGSYEQYF	TGCGCCAGCAGCCAATATTCCGGTTCCTACGAGCAGTACTTC
.	TRBV4-1	few	TRBJ2-7	CASSQFQPGPGYEQYF	TGCGCCAGCAGCCAGTTTCAACCGGGGCCTGGGTACGAGCAGTACTTC
.	TRBV19	many	TRBJ2-2	CASSIRGGRGTGELFF	TGTGCCAGTAGTATCCGCGGGGGCCGAGGCACCGGGGAGCTGTTTTTT
.	TRBV29-1	many	TRBJ2-7	CSVGAPGYEQYF	TGCAGCGTTGGTGCGCCAGGCTACGAGCAGTACTTC
.	TRBV29-1	many	TRBJ2-7	CSVVYNTYEQYF	TGCAGCGTTGTTTATAATACCTACGAGCAGTACTTC
.	TRBV9	.	TRBJ1-4	CASSEGGTTNEKLFF	TGTGCCAGCAGTGAAGGGGGGACTACTAATGAAAAACTGTTTTTT
.	TRBV7-9	many	TRBJ2-6	CASSLGSPTAPGSGANVLTF	TGTGCCAGCAGCTTAGGGTCCCCTACAGCGCCCGGCTCTGGGGCCAACGTCCTGACTTTC
TRBD1	TRBV20-1	few	TRBJ1-1	CSAGGQVNGFNANTEAFF	TGCAGTGCTGGGGGACAGGTCAACGGCTTTAATGCGAACACTGAAGCTTTCTTT
TRBD1	TRBV12-3/TRBV12-4	many	TRBJ2-6	CASSLQIPRQGRANVLTF	TGTGCCAGCAGTTTACAAATCCCCCGACAGGGAAGGGCCAACGTCCTGACTTTC
TRBD2	TRBV7-2	.	TRBJ2-7	CASSGRTSGRAYEQYF	TGTGCCAGCAGCGGGCGGACTAGCGGGAGAGCTTACGAGCAGTACTTC
.	TRBV7-9	many	TRBJ1-5	CASSHAGGNQPQHF	TGTGCCAGCAGCCACGCGGGTGGCAATCAGCCCCAGCATTTT
.	TRBV7-9	many	TRBJ1-6	CASSSTESSYNSPLHF	TGTGCCAGCAGCTCGACGGAGAGCTCCTATAATTCACCCCTCCACTTT
TRBD1	TRBV29-1	once	TRBJ2-7	CSARTGDEQYF	TGCAGCGCTAGGACAGGGGACGAGCAGTACTTC
.	TRBV7-9	.	TRBJ2-5	CASSPSGGGAKETQYF	TGTGCCAGCAGCCCGTCGGGAGGGGGCGCGAAGGAGACCCAGTACTTC
.	TRBV7-2	many	TRBJ1-5	CASTEGPGGNQPQHF	TGTGCCAGCACCGAGGGTCCCGGGGGGAATCAGCCCCAGCATTTT
.	TRBV7-9	few	TRBJ2-7	CASSQSQLLEQYF	TGTGCCAGCAGCCAAAGTCAGTTGCTCGAGCAGTACTTC
.	TRBV29-1	.	TRBJ1-4	CSVWAGSGNEKLFF	TGCAGCGTTTGGGCAGGGTCAGGGAATGAAAAACTGTTTTTT
.	TRBV20-1	many	TRBJ2-7	CSASSRRWTNYEQYF	TGCAGTGCCTCATCGAGGCGGTGGACAAACTACGAGCAGTACTTC
TRBD1	TRBV30	.	TRBJ1-2	CAWSWQGGTGYTF	TGTGCCTGGAGTTGGCAGGGGGGAACTGGCTACACCTTC
.	TRBV4-1	.	TRBJ1-5	CASSQASAGGHEQPQHF	TGCGCCAGCAGCCAAGCCTCGGCGGGGGGCCACGAGCAGCCCCAGCATTTT
.	TRBV20-1	.	TRBJ1-1	CSARDSPGHQKF	TGCAGTGCTAGAGACTCCCCGGGACATCAAAAGTTT
.	TRBV19	many	TRBJ1-3	CASYMTGNTIYF	TGTGCCAGTTACATGACTGGAAACACCATATATTTT
.	TRBV10-3	few	TRBJ1-1	CASSDGGRTEAFF	TGTGCCAGCAGTGACGGAGGCCGCACTGAAGCTTTCTTT
.	TRBV11-2	.	TRBJ1-6	CASSLHRDHNSPLHF	TGTGCCAGCAGCTTACACAGGGATCATAATTCACCCCTCCACTTT
.	TRBV10-2	.	TRBJ2-7	CASSAGDNTYEQYF	TGCGCCAGCAGCGCCGGGGACAACACCTACGAGCAGTACTTC
.	TRBV4-3	many	TRBJ1-2	CASSQDLEGGGGYTF	TGCGCCAGCAGCCAAGACTTGGAGGGAGGGGGAGGCTACACCTTC
TRBD1	TRBV20-1	many	TRBJ2-2	CSASGQGNTGELFF	TGCAGCGCCTCAGGACAGGGGAACACCGGGGAGCTGTTTTTT
TRBD1	TRBV10-2	.	TRBJ2-5	CASTQETGRETQYF	TGCGCCAGCACCCAAGAGACAGGGCGAGAGACCCAGTACTTC
.	TRBV20-1	many	TRBJ2-7	CSARGTLIRAYEQYF	TGCAGTGCTAGAGGAACCTTGATCCGGGCCTACGAGCAGTACTTC
.	TRBV2	many	TRBJ1-2	CASSVVTNTLASNYGYTF	TGTGCCAGCAGTGTTGTGACCAACACCCTAGCTTCTAACTATGGCTACACCTTC